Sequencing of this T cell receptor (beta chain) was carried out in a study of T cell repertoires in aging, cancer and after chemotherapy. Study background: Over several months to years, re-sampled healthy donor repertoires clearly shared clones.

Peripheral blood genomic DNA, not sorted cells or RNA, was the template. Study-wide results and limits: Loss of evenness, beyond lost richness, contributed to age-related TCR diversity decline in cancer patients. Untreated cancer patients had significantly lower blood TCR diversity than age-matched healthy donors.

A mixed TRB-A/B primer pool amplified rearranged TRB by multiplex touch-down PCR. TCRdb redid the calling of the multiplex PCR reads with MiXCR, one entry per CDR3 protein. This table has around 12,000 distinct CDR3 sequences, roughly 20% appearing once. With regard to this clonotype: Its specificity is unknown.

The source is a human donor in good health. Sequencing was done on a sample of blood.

The chain's CDR3 is CASSERTGFYGYTF. CDR3 DNA: TGTGCCAGCAGTGAGAGGACAGGGTTCTATGGCTACACCTTC. V gene TRBV25-1 combines with J gene TRBJ1-2; 8 bases are shared with TRBD1. Germline CDR1 reads MGHDK; CDR2 reads SYGVNS. The CDR3 has 14 residues. V gave up 3 bases and J gave up 4 bases; unmatched junction bases: 4.